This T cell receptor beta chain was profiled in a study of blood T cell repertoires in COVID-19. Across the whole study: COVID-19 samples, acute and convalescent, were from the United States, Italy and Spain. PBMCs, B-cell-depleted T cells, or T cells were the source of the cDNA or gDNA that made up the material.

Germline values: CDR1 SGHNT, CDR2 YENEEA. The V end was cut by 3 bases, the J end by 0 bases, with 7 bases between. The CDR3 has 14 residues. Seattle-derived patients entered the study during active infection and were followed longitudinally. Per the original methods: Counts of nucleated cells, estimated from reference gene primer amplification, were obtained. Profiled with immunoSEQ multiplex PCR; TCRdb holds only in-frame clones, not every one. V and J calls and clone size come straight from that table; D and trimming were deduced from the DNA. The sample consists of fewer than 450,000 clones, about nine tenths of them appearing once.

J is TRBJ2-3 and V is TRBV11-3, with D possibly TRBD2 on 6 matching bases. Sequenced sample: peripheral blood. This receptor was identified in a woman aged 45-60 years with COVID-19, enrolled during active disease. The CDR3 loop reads CASSFTSSTDTQYF. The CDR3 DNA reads TGTGCCAGCAGCTTCACTAGCAGCACAGATACGCAGTATTTT.